This T cell receptor beta chain was retrieved from a study of T cells in Graves' hyperthyroidism and ophthalmopathy. Study-wide context: Peripheral blood was obtained at initial diagnosis, preceding any treatment.

Study results and limitations: Ophthalmopathy onset followed model prediction by a median about six months. In the analysis, a 13 V-J model separated ophthalmopathy from stable hyperthyroidism. Most expanded thyroid clonotypes above 0.001 also appeared in blood.

RNA transcripts served as the template for amplifying TCR beta CDR3 regions. TCR CDR3 regions were first amplified by RT-PCR with HTBI primers. TCRdb independently ran MiXCR on the multiplex PCR reads; one entry per CDR3 protein. The table includes 500,000 to 550,000 distinct CDR3 sequences, roughly 21% detected once. This clonotype was counted many times. Its antigen is still unknown. Specimen: blood. This TCR was sampled from a man aged 35 to 55 with Graves' ophthalmopathy.

This chain's CDR3 is CASSQAAGYEQYF. CDR3 nucleotides: TGCGCCAGCAGCCAAGCTGCTGGCTACGAGCAGTACTTC. The chain has TRBV4-1 and TRBJ2-7, with D unclear. V lost 1 base, J lost 3 bases, and 7 bases lay in between. The CDR3 is 13 amino acids. CDR1 and CDR2 (germline): MGHRA, YSYEKL.